A selection of T cell receptor beta chains follows, all from one sample in a study of cytotoxic CD8 clonotypes in ibrutinib-treated CLL. The method was immunoSEQ multiplex PCR; TCRdb's version includes in-frame clones alone and lacks a portion of them. The repertoire includes some 350,000 clones, roughly 67% of them detected once, and roughly 6.8% sits in the top ten. Specimen: PBMCs, collected after 36 months of ibrutinib treatment. These receptor sequences come from a human donor with chronic lymphocytic leukemia. CDR3s include the opening cysteine and the closing phenylalanine or tryptophan. A D gene is named only where the DNA matches it firmly. Clone size is stated in some rows and not others, as once, few, many or a class when expanded.

size	V	J	D	CDR3	DNA
NA	TRBV20-1	TRBJ1-2	NA	CSAPHGSGYTF	TGCAGTGCTCCCCACGGGAGTGGCTACACCTTC
NA	TRBV29-1	TRBJ1-1	NA	CSARRLNTEAFF	TGCAGCGCTCGTCGTTTGAACACTGAAGCTTTCTTT
few	TRBV9	TRBJ2-3	NA	CASSVGDRDTQYF	TGTGCCAGCAGCGTGGGCGACCGCGATACGCAGTATTTT
NA	TRBV10-3	TRBJ1-5	NA	CATKEDRTNQPQHF	TGTGCCACCAAAGAGGACCGTACAAATCAGCCCCAGCATTTT
few	TRBV7-9	TRBJ1-2	NA	CASSFPTTYGYTF	TGTGCCAGCAGCTTCCCGACAACCTATGGCTACACCTTC
NA	TRBV29-1	TRBJ2-7	NA	CSVVRTNYEQYF	TGCAGCGTTGTTCGGACAAACTACGAGCAGTACTTC
few	TRBV10-3	TRBJ2-5	TRBD1	CAISGWKTGTGVETQYF	TGTGCCATCAGTGGTTGGAAAACAGGGACAGGGGTAGAGACCCAGTACTTC
NA	TRBV10-1	TRBJ2-3	NA	CASSVSGVPDTQYF	TGCGCCAGCAGTGTCTCGGGAGTGCCAGATACGCAGTATTTT
NA	TRBV4-1	TRBJ2-7	TRBD1	CASSTQPDRDEQYF	TGCGCCAGCAGCACGCAACCGGACAGGGACGAGCAGTACTTC
NA	TRBV4-2	TRBJ2-7	TRBD2	CASSQRTIGGRGSEQYF	TGTGCCAGCAGCCAGAGGACTATCGGCGGGAGAGGTTCCGAGCAGTACTTC
NA	TRBV6-5	TRBJ2-5	NA	CASSRDRRRETQYF	TGTGCCAGCAGTCGGGACCGCCGTAGAGAGACCCAGTACTTC
few	TRBV15	TRBJ2-7	NA	CATSRDRGTEQYF	TGTGCCACCAGCAGAGATCGGGGGACCGAGCAGTACTTC
NA	TRBV28	TRBJ1-1	NA	CASSPGERNTEAFF	TGTGCCAGCAGTCCGGGGGAGAGGAACACTGAAGCTTTCTTT
NA	TRBV9	TRBJ1-6	NA	CASSVGPGRDSPLHF	TGTGCCAGCAGCGTAGGTCCCGGTAGAGATTCACCCCTCCACTTT
few	TRBV5-1	TRBJ2-2	NA	CASSLAGGELFF	TGCGCCAGCAGCTTGGCCGGCGGGGAGCTGTTTTTT
NA	TRBV7-9	TRBJ1-2	NA	CASSLYQDDFEGYTF	TGTGCCAGCAGCTTATATCAGGACGACTTTGAGGGCTACACCTTC
NA	TRBV4-1	TRBJ2-2	TRBD1	CASSPLGQVTGELFF	TGCGCCAGCAGCCCCTTAGGACAGGTCACGGGGGAGCTGTTTTTT
NA	TRBV7-9	TRBJ1-1	NA	CASSLSGGIFAEAFF	TGTGCCAGCAGCCTATCCGGGGGAATATTCGCTGAAGCTTTCTTT
NA	TRBV6-1	TRBJ2-5	TRBD1	CASSGLGQAKETQYF	TGTGCCAGCAGTGGGCTGGGACAGGCTAAAGAGACCCAGTACTTC
NA	TRBV7-6	TRBJ1-3	TRBD1	CASSSGGAAATIYF	TGTGCCAGCAGCTCAGGGGGCGCGGCGGCCACCATATATTTT
NA	TRBV27	TRBJ1-1	NA	CASSFAGKRAEAFF	TGTGCCAGCAGTTTTGCAGGGAAGAGGGCTGAAGCTTTCTTT
NA	TRBV2	TRBJ1-6	NA	CASIGRYNSPLHF	TGTGCCAGCATAGGACGTTATAATTCACCCCTCCACTTT
NA	TRBV7-8	TRBJ2-3	NA	CASSSLGDTQYF	TGTGCCAGCAGCTCGCTGGGCGATACGCAGTATTTT
NA	TRBV7-3	TRBJ2-7	NA	CASSLIGRSEQYF	TGTGCCAGCAGCTTAATCGGAAGAAGCGAGCAGTACTTC
NA	TRBV19	TRBJ2-7	NA	CASSPGARYEQYF	TGTGCCAGTAGCCCGGGGGCACGCTACGAGCAGTACTTC